This T cell receptor beta chain was sequenced during a study of blood T cell repertoires in COVID-19. Background on the study: The United States, Italy and Spain were the sources of the acute and convalescent COVID-19 samples. T cells, B-cell-depleted T cells, or PBMCs provided the cDNA or gDNA that served as material.

This CDR3 comprises 12 residues. The V gene's germline CDR1 is KGHSH and CDR2 LQKENI. V gave up 3 bases and J gave up 7 bases, with 9 bases separating them. Profiling relied on immunoSEQ multiplex PCR, and the TCRdb table lists in-frame clones only, not all of them. The sample holds 99,000 or so clones, about 80% seen once. The sequence came from an elderly woman with active or convalescent COVID-19. This chain links TRBV18 with TRBJ1-1, with no clear D. The source material was peripheral blood. The DNA for the CDR3 is TGTGCCAGCTCACCGGATCGGGGTGAAGCTTTCTTT. It specifies CASSPDRGEAFF.